This TCR beta chain originates from a study of blood T cell repertoires in COVID-19. Across the study: Researchers got acute and convalescent COVID-19 samples from the United States, Italy and Spain.

The CDR3 has 14 amino acids. Germline assignment: CDR1 SGHTA and CDR2 FQGNSA. Trimming took off 5 bases at V and 2 bases at J, with 12 bases between the two ends. Assay used: immunoSEQ multiplex PCR; TCRdb lists only in-frame clones, some missing. The data contain roughly 190,000 clones, approximately 90% of them singletons. The chain is built from TRBV7-2 and TRBJ2-5; maybe TRBD2 (6 bases). The sequencing input was peripheral blood. The sequence was collected from a man between 60 and 70 years old with active or convalescent COVID-19. DNA for the CDR3: TGTGCCAGCAGCCGGGACTGGGCTCAAGAGACCCAGTACTTC. It yields the protein CASSRDWAQETQYF.